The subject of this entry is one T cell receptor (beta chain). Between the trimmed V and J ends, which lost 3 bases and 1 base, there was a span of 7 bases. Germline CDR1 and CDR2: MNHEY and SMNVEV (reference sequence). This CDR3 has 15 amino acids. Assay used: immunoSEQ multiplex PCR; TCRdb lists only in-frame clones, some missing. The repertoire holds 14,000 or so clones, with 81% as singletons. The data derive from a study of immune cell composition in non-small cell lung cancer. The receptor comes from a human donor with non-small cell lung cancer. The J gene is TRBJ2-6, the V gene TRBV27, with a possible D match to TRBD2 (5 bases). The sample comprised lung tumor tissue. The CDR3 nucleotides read TGTGCCAGCAGTTTGAGGGCTTCTGGGGCCAACGTCCTGACTTTC. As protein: CASSLRASGANVLTF.